These T cell receptor beta chains were read from a single sample in a study of cytomegalovirus exposure and HLA in healthy donors. Using immunoSEQ multiplex PCR, the repertoire was profiled, and TCRdb retains in-frame clones only, with some absent. This table has around 190,000 clones, 74% appearing once. Material for sequencing was PBMCs. The receptors were gathered from a woman in her thirties in good health and CMV-seropositive. CDR3s include the opening cysteine and the closing phenylalanine or tryptophan. The order of the fields is V gene, D gene, clone size, J gene, CDR3 protein, CDR3 DNA. The D gene is left open where the match is weak. Clone size, where shown, is once, few, many, or a class for clones that have expanded.

TRBV9	.	.	TRBJ1-2	CASSVDHLGNYGYTF	TGTGCCAGCAGCGTAGATCATCTAGGTAACTATGGCTACACCTTC
TRBV7-9	.	.	TRBJ2-6	CASSDTGSSGANVLTF	TGTGCCAGCAGCGATACAGGGAGCTCTGGGGCCAACGTCCTGACTTTC
TRBV28	.	.	TRBJ1-2	CASRWERAGYTF	TGTGCCAGTAGGTGGGAGCGGGCTGGCTACACCTTC
TRBV5-1	TRBD2	few	TRBJ2-3	CASSLGLAGVADTQYF	TGCGCCAGCAGCTTGGGACTAGCGGGAGTAGCGGATACGCAGTATTTT
TRBV15	TRBD2	.	TRBJ2-1	CATSKLAGGRGNEQFF	TGTGCCACCAGCAAACTAGCGGGAGGCAGGGGGAATGAGCAGTTCTTC
TRBV5-4	.	.	TRBJ1-4	CASSLGGGSKLFF	TGTGCCAGCAGCTTAGGGGGGGGCTCAAAACTGTTTTTT
TRBV19	.	few	TRBJ2-7	CASSRTDISYEQYF	TGTGCCAGTAGTCGGACAGATATCTCCTACGAGCAGTACTTC
TRBV5-1	.	.	TRBJ1-6	CASGIRVNSPLHF	TGCGCTAGCGGGATCAGGGTTAATTCACCCCTCCACTTT
TRBV18	TRBD2	.	TRBJ2-7	CASSPTSGILPNEQYF	TGTGCCAGCTCACCGACTAGCGGGATCCTCCCGAACGAGCAGTACTTC
TRBV7-9	.	.	TRBJ2-1	CASSDSGNEQFF	TGTGCCAGCAGCGATAGTGGCAATGAGCAGTTCTTC
TRBV7-9	.	.	TRBJ2-7	CASSAAGQRVYEQYF	TGTGCCAGCAGCGCCGCGGGACAGAGAGTATACGAGCAGTACTTC
TRBV28	TRBD1	.	TRBJ2-7	CEPGGICDEQYF	TGTGAACCAGGGGGCATCTGTGACGAGCAGTACTTC
TRBV28	.	.	TRBJ1-1	CASSSSEAFF	TGTGCCAGCAGTTCGAGTGAAGCTTTCTTT
TRBV28	.	once	TRBJ1-5	CASSLDNYNQPQHF	TGTGCCAGCAGTTTGGACAACTACAATCAGCCCCAGCATTTT
TRBV28	.	.	TRBJ2-3	CASSLLRLRQSTDTQYF	TGTGCCAGCAGTTTACTTCGACTCCGCCAAAGCACAGATACGCAGTATTTT
TRBV5-5	TRBD1	few	TRBJ2-7	CASSSGDRFSHEQYF	TGTGCCAGCAGCTCCGGGGACAGGTTCAGCCACGAGCAGTACTTC
TRBV19	.	.	TRBJ2-1	CASSLLAKRDEQFF	TGTGCCAGTAGTCTTCTAGCGAAGAGGGATGAGCAGTTCTTC
TRBV19	.	.	TRBJ1-1	CASSMAGLNTEAFF	TGTGCCAGTAGTATGGCAGGGTTGAACACTGAAGCTTTCTTT
TRBV28	.	.	TRBJ2-6	CASSFATGPSGANVLTF	TGTGCCAGCAGTTTTGCGACAGGCCCCTCTGGGGCCAACGTCCTGACTTTC
TRBV10-3	.	.	TRBJ1-5	CAISESEAVNQPQHF	TGTGCCATCAGTGAGTCTGAGGCAGTGAATCAGCCCCAGCATTTT
TRBV6-1	TRBD1	.	TRBJ1-1	CASRDRVSMNTEAFF	TGTGCCAGCAGGGACAGGGTATCCATGAACACTGAAGCTTTCTTT
TRBV2	TRBD1	.	TRBJ2-1	CASSGQGHYNEQFF	TGTGCCAGCAGTGGACAGGGGCACTACAATGAGCAGTTCTTC
TRBV19	.	.	TRBJ2-3	CASSPLATDTQYF	TGTGCCAGTAGTCCCCTAGCGACGGATACGCAGTATTTT
TRBV2	.	.	TRBJ2-2	CASSDRGTGELFF	TGTGCCAGCAGTGATCGCGGGACCGGGGAGCTGTTTTTT
TRBV7-9	.	.	TRBJ2-1	CASSPQGSSYNEQFF	TGTGCCAGCAGCCCACAGGGAAGCTCCTACAATGAGCAGTTCTTC
TRBV27	TRBD1	.	TRBJ2-2	CASKGDRGVSDTGELFF	TGTGCCAGCAAGGGAGACAGGGGGGTATCGGACACCGGGGAGCTGTTTTTT
TRBV7-6	.	.	TRBJ2-1	CASSLVPGDKEQFF	TGTGCCAGCAGCTTAGTACCGGGAGATAAGGAGCAGTTCTTC
TRBV7-9	TRBD2	.	TRBJ2-3	CASSPLAGRTDTQYF	TGTGCCAGCAGCCCGCTAGCGGGACGCACAGATACGCAGTATTTT
TRBV2	.	once	TRBJ1-1	CASIDSEAFF	TGTGCCAGCATTGACAGTGAAGCTTTCTTT
TRBV6-5	TRBD1	.	TRBJ2-7	CASRKDRAHEQYF	TGTGCCAGCAGGAAGGACAGGGCTCACGAGCAGTACTTC